This record concerns one TCR beta chain sequence. The data are from a study of cytomegalovirus exposure and HLA in healthy donors. Unrecorded immune exposure was likely among donors, who were nominally healthy when sampled. Germline CDR1 and CDR2: SGHVS and FQNEAQ. The CDR3 sequence is 14 residues long. Trimming removed 4 bases at V and 0 bases at J, with 9 bases between. Use of 60 Vbeta and 13 Jbeta primers characterized the PCR. Profiled with immunoSEQ multiplex PCR; TCRdb holds only in-frame clones, not every one. Seen here are 160,000 or so clones, over 60% observed once, and the top ten hold 3% to 3.5%.

V usage is TRBV7-8 and J usage is TRBJ2-5; D is undetermined. The clonotype originates from a middle-aged woman in good health and CMV-seronegative. Sample: PBMCs. The CDR3 region is CASSWATYQETQYF. As DNA, the CDR3 is TGTGCCAGCAGCTGGGCTACGTACCAAGAGACCCAGTACTTC.